The rows below give T cell receptor beta chains drawn from one sample of a study of early T cells in non-severe SARS-CoV-2 infection. TCRdb analysed the 5' RACE reads with MiXCR anew, one entry per CDR3 protein. The data show approximately 50,000 distinct CDR3 sequences, with around 13% seen just once and 1.3% to 1.5% held by the top ten. The sequencing sample was made of whole blood. These receptors were collected from an adult who was a healthcare worker with PCR-confirmed SARS-CoV-2 infection or an uninfected control (not recorded which). Each CDR3 is given with its conserved first and last residue. A D gene is named only where the DNA matches it firmly. Size is stated for part of the rows, as once, few or many counts, or as a class when the clone is expanded.

v_gene,abundance,d_gene,j_gene,CDR3nt,CDR3aa
TRBV9,once,NA,TRBJ1-4,TGTGCCAGCAGCGCCGGGGCTGACGGGGGGGAAAAACTGTTTTTT,CASSAGADGGEKLFF
TRBV10-3,few,TRBD2,TRBJ2-7,TGTGCCATCAGTGTGGGGACTAGCTCCGACGAGCAGTACTTC,CAISVGTSSDEQYF
TRBV2,few,NA,TRBJ1-5,TGTGCCAGCAGTGACGGGACGGCCGCCAATCAGCCCCAGCATTTT,CASSDGTAANQPQHF
TRBV25-1,few,TRBD1,TRBJ1-5,TGTGCCAGCGGGACAGGGTCCCAGCCCCAGCATTTT,CASGTGSQPQHF
TRBV20-1,few,NA,TRBJ1-1,TGCAGTGCTAGGCTTGCTACCACTGAAGCTTTCTTT,CSARLATTEAFF
TRBV7-9,NA,NA,TRBJ2-7,TGTGCCAGCAGCCCATTGGGGGGCCCTCGGTCCTACGAGCAGTACTTC,CASSPLGGPRSYEQYF
TRBV6-5,NA,NA,TRBJ2-5,TGTGCCACCGGTGTTCGGGGGAAAGAGACCCAGTACTTC,CATGVRGKETQYF
TRBV18,few,NA,TRBJ2-2,TGTGCCAGCTCACCACCCAGGGGCCAGCGCCTCGAGGGGGAGCTGTTTTTT,CASSPPRGQRLEGELFF
TRBV6-4,few,TRBD2,TRBJ2-1,TGTGCCAGCAGTGACTTTCCTAGCGGGGGGGCGTCGACGGAGCAGTTCTTC,CASSDFPSGGASTEQFF
TRBV10-3,many,NA,TRBJ1-1,TGTGCCATCAGGAGAGAAGAGGGCACTGAAGCTTTCTTT,CAIRREEGTEAFF
TRBV20-1,many,TRBD2,TRBJ2-2,TGCAGTGCTAGTTATAGCGCGGGGGCCGGGGAGCTGTTTTTT,CSASYSAGAGELFF
TRBV29-1,many,NA,TRBJ2-1,TGCAGCGTTGAGGGACGGCTTAGCTCCTACAATGAGCAGTTCTTC,CSVEGRLSSYNEQFF
TRBV12-3/TRBV12-4,many,NA,TRBJ2-3,TGTGCCAGCAGTGCTAGGGATACGCAGTATTTT,CASSARDTQYF
TRBV3-1,NA,NA,TRBJ1-2,TGTGCCAGCAGCCACGAGACTAACTATGGCTACACCTTC,CASSHETNYGYTF
TRBV20-1,few,NA,TRBJ2-5,TGCAGTGCCCCTATTGGGGGGGCCCTCATCGAGGCCCAGTACTTC,CSAPIGGALIEAQYF
TRBV5-1,few,NA,TRBJ1-1,TGCGCCAGCAGCTTGGGAGCCCGGGCTGGGATCACTGAAGCTTTCTTT,CASSLGARAGITEAFF
TRBV5-1,few,TRBD1,TRBJ2-1,TGCGCCAGCAGCGTCGGGACAGGGGTTTACAATGAGCAGTTCTTC,CASSVGTGVYNEQFF
TRBV29-1,once,NA,TRBJ2-3,TGCAGCGCCTGGGGAGAAACAGATACGCAGTATTTT,CSAWGETDTQYF
TRBV9,NA,NA,TRBJ2-1,TGTGCCAGCAGCGTAGAACGGGCCACCTACAATGAGCAGTTCTTC,CASSVERATYNEQFF
TRBV5-1,few,NA,TRBJ1-2,TGCGCCAGCAGCTTGACCGGGACCCCAGAGAACACCTTC,CASSLTGTPENTF
TRBV9,NA,TRBD1,TRBJ2-7,TGTGCCAGCAGCGTCCTCCGGACAGGGGCCTACGAGCAGTACTTC,CASSVLRTGAYEQYF
TRBV28,NA,TRBD1,TRBJ1-1,TGTGCCAGTCAAGACAGGGGTAGAACTGAAGCTTTCTTT,CASQDRGRTEAFF
TRBV2,few,TRBD2,TRBJ2-2,TGTGCCAGCGTTCTAGCGGAGAACACCGGGGAGCTGTTTTTT,CASVLAENTGELFF
TRBV6-2/TRBV6-3,many,TRBD2,TRBJ2-1,TGTGCCAGCAGTTATCCGGCCGAGCGGGGGGGCCTGAATGAGCAGTTCTTC,CASSYPAERGGLNEQFF
TRBV6-6,NA,TRBD2,TRBJ2-1,TGTGCCAGCGTACGGTCTAGCGGGTCCTCCCGGTCCTACAATGAGCAGTTCTTC,CASVRSSGSSRSYNEQFF
TRBV30,NA,NA,TRBJ1-1,TGTGCCTGGAGGAAACAGACGAACACTGAAGCTTTCTTT,CAWRKQTNTEAFF
TRBV12-3/TRBV12-4,few,NA,TRBJ1-1,TGTGCCAGCAGTTTATTTCGTGGGGATGAAGCTTTCTTT,CASSLFRGDEAFF
TRBV29-1,NA,TRBD1,TRBJ2-3,TGCAGCGTTGGCAGGGGGACAGATACGCAGTATTTT,CSVGRGTDTQYF
TRBV20-1,NA,TRBD1,TRBJ1-1,TGCAGTGCCGGTCCGGTAGGGGGCCGATTCTTCACTGAAGCTTTCTTT,CSAGPVGGRFFTEAFF
TRBV7-2,many,TRBD2,TRBJ2-7,TGTGCCAGCAGCTTAGGGCGGGGGGGACAGACTTACGGGCAGTACTTC,CASSLGRGGQTYGQYF
TRBV10-3,NA,NA,TRBJ1-5,TGTGCCATCAGTGAGTCGGCCTTCAATCAGCCCCAGCATTTT,CAISESAFNQPQHF
TRBV6-4,many,TRBD2,TRBJ2-3,TGTGCCAGCAGTATTGGCGGGGGTTACACAGATACGCAGTATTTT,CASSIGGGYTDTQYF